The 24 T cell receptor beta chains reported below all come from one sample, sequenced in a study of tumor and adjacent non-tumor tissue in lung cancer. This sample's RNA came from whole unsorted tissue. The normal lung tissue was taken more than 3 cm from the tumor edge. A modified ARM-PCR protocol with three rounds of nested PCR amplified TCRbeta. Via MiXCR, TCRdb re-called the multiplex PCR reads, giving one row per CDR3 protein. The profile covers about 98,000 distinct CDR3 sequences, with 80% appearing a single time and roughly 33% taken by the ten largest. The sample was distant non-tumor lung tissue. The receptor set was obtained from a man between 60 and 75 years old with small cell lung cancer.

Worth noting for this clonotype: This CDR3 fails to terminate in the conserved phenylalanine or tryptophan, so it likely reflects a read error. V usage is TRBV6-2 or TRBV6-3 and J usage is TRBJ2-3; D unresolved. Germline CDR1 is MNHEY and CDR2 is SVGEGT. The CDR3 has 16 amino acids. Between the trimmed V and J ends, which lost 2 bases and 2 bases, there was a span of 14 bases. The CDR3 protein is CASSYTGSAFTDTQYL. The CDR3 nucleotides are TGTGCCAGCAGTTACACGGGCTCAGCCTTCACAGATACGCAGTATCTT.

To note about this clonotype: This may come from a read error, since a much larger clone is one base off. The rearrangement joins TRBV7-9 to TRBJ1-4; TRBD1 agrees at 8 bases. V shed 3 bases, J shed 4 bases, and the junction held 4 bases outside the gene matches. CDR1 SEHNR and CDR2 FQNEAQ come from the germline V gene (reference sequence). This CDR3 contains 15 residues. The CDR3 DNA follows: TGTGCCAGCAGCTTCCAGGGGGCGTATAATGAAAAACTGTTTTTT. It is translated as CASSFQGAYNEKLFF.

Concerning this clonotype: Sequence at one end of the junction differs from germline and may be a read error. The genes are TRBV11-2 and TRBJ2-1; D call uncertain. Germline-derived CDR1 and CDR2 are SGHAT and FQNNGV. The CDR3 has 17 amino acids. CDR3 region: CASSLVAAQSPYNEQSF. The CDR3 nucleotides are TGTGCCAGCAGCTTAGTGGCAGCCCAGAGCCCCTACAATGAGCAGTCCTTC.

Worth noting for this clonotype: One end of the junction varies from germline; a read error may be responsible. The chain links TRBV30 to TRBJ1-2; D uncertain. Germline lookup yields CDR1 GTSNPN and CDR2 SVGIG (reference sequence). This CDR3 region has 11 residues. CDR3 protein: CVWGESYDYTF. The CDR3 region has the DNA TGTGTCTGGGGAGAGTCCTATGACTACACCTTC.

A note on this clonotype: An end of the junction does not agree with germline; a read error may underlie this. This chain links TRBV29-1 with TRBJ2-2; 14 bases fit TRBD2. Germline CDR1 is SQVTM and CDR2 is ANQGSEA. This CDR3 is built from 15 residues. The CDR3, as DNA: TGTAGCGTTACCGGGACTAGCGGGAGTCCCGGGGAGCTGTTTTTT. Translated, it gives CSVTGTSGSPGELFF.

Concerning this clonotype itself: This may arise from a read error, as a much more abundant clone is one base away. The chain couples TRBV30 to TRBJ2-1; D is possibly TRBD2 (6 bases). The CDR3 is 14 residues long. Germline V lookup: CDR1 GTSNPN, CDR2 SVGIG (reference sequence). Trimming removed 7 bases at V and 0 bases at J, with 13 bases between. The CDR3 spells CAYSNGSSYNEQFF. Written as DNA, the CDR3 is TGTGCCTATTCGAACGGGAGCTCCTACAATGAGCAGTTCTTC.

Regarding this clonotype: Here the CDR3 omits its conserved ending phenylalanine or tryptophan, so a read error is the likely source. V usage is TRBV11-3 and J usage is TRBJ2-2; D perhaps matches TRBD2 (6 bases). The CDR3 length is 15 residues. Per the germline V gene, CDR1 is SGHNT and CDR2 is YENEEA. This chain's CDR3 is CASSYGSGGTGGLFI. CDR3 DNA sequence: TGTGCCAGCAGCTACGGTAGTGGAGGGACCGGGGGGCTGTTTATT.

Of note for this clonotype: The junction departs from the called germline gene at one end, perhaps through a read error. V usage is TRBV4-1 and J usage is TRBJ1-1; a weak D match, TRBD1 (6 bases). The CDR3 spans 15 residues. Germline CDR1 MGHRA, CDR2 YSYEKL. CDR3 sequence (DNA): TGCGCCATCAGCTCACAGTTGGGGGCGATCACTGAAGCTTTCTTT. This codes for CAISSQLGAITEAFF.

This clonotype was seen a handful of times. Being one base from a much bigger clone, this may be a read error. The conserved closing phenylalanine or tryptophan is absent in this CDR3, likely reflecting a read error. The chain has TRBV5-6 and TRBJ1-5; the D is unclear. The CDR3 is 14 residues long. Germline CDR1 reads SGHDT; CDR2 reads YYEEEE. Trimming removed 0 bases from V and 9 bases from J, with 13 bases in between. The CDR3 bases are TGTGCCAGCAGCTTGGCTGGGTATGGCCGGCCCCAGCATTCT. Translation: CASSLAGYGRPQHS.

Turning to this clonotype: The junction departs from germline at one end; a sequencing error may be responsible. This chain uses TRBV11-1 with TRBJ2-7, with unresolved D. CDR3 length: 11 amino acids. Per germline, CDR1 SGHAT and CDR2 FQDESV (reference sequence). CDR3 sequence: CANSLGEEQYF. The CDR3 nucleotides are TGTGCCAACAGCCTAGGTGAGGAACAGTACTTC.

The rearrangement links TRBV6-6 to TRBJ2-1, with 10 bases matching TRBD2. The CDR3 spans 15 residues. Looked up from germline, CDR1 is MNHNY and CDR2 is SVGAGI (reference sequence). Trimming at V came to 11 bases and at J to 7 bases, leaving 14 bases not matched to a gene. The CDR3 is CAGWELAGGGNEQFF. CDR3 DNA: TGTGCCGGATGGGAATTAGCGGGAGGTGGTAATGAGCAGTTCTTC.

This clonotype rates as medium-sized. The rearrangement uses TRBV20-1 and TRBJ2-7, with D possibly being TRBD1 (5 bases). Looked up from germline, CDR1 is DFQATT and CDR2 is SNEGSKA (reference sequence). Trimming removed 8 bases at V and 5 bases at J, with 13 bases between. This CDR3 has 11 residues. DNA of the CDR3: TGCAGTCCTTGGTGGGGCGACGAGCAGTACTTC. Its protein is CSPWWGDEQYF.

This clonotype was counted ten times or more. This chain connects TRBV20-1 to TRBJ2-1; D might be TRBD1 (6 bases). The CDR3 runs 14 residues. Per the germline V gene, CDR1 is DFQATT and CDR2 is SNEGSKA (reference sequence). V dropped 0 bases and J dropped 4 bases, with 10 bases sitting between them. CDR3: CSARDPRGYNEQFF. CDR3 nucleotide sequence: TGCAGTGCTAGAGATCCGAGGGGGTACAATGAGCAGTTCTTC.

To note about this clonotype: One end of the junction is discordant with germline, which a read error may explain. The chain carries TRBV4-2 and TRBJ2-2; TRBD2 agrees at 9 bases. Germline CDR1 is LGHNA and CDR2 is YNFKEQ. The CDR3 spans 15 residues. CDR3 sequence: CASKLAGNDGGELVF. The CDR3 nucleotides are TGTGCCAGCAAGCTAGCGGGAAATGATGGCGGGGAGCTGGTTTTT.

Worth noting for this clonotype: It is likely a read error, because the conserved phenylalanine at the end of the CDR3 is missing. The rearrangement joins TRBV5-4 to TRBJ2-5, with TRBD2 matching 7 bases. J gave up 2 bases and V 3 bases, and 13 bases lay outside the gene matches. Germline CDR1 and CDR2: SGHNT and YYREEE (reference sequence). CDR3 size: 17 residues. This chain's CDR3 is CASSWVARSGMQETQYL. CDR3 sequence (DNA): TGTGCCAGCAGCTGGGTCGCGCGAAGCGGGATGCAAGAGACCCAGTACCTC.

To note about this clonotype: One end of the junction is discordant with germline, which a read error may explain. CDR3: CATRTSNEGEQLF. CDR3 in DNA: TGTGCCACCAGGACTAGCAACGAGGGGGAGCAGCTCTTC. The V call is TRBV28, the J call TRBJ2-1, with TRBD2 matching 8 bases. The germline V gene encodes CDR1 MDHEN and CDR2 SYDVKM. The length of the CDR3 is 13 residues.

Regarding this clonotype: One end of the junction does not line up with germline, which may come from a read error. CDR3 bases: TGTGCCAGCATCTTCGACAGACAAGAGACCCAATACTTC. Translated, it gives CASIFDRQETQYF. J is TRBJ2-5 and V is TRBV7-8, with a weak D call TRBD1 (5 bases). Germline V gene sequence: CDR1 SGHVS, CDR2 FQNEAQ. The CDR3 sequence is 13 residues long.

About this clonotype itself: The conserved phenylalanine or tryptophan normally closing the CDR3 is absent here, so this likely arose from a read error. V and J are TRBV20-1 and TRBJ2-2, with TRBD1 identical over 10 bases. This CDR3 is 14 amino acids long. Germline assignment: CDR1 DFQATT and CDR2 SNEGSKA (reference sequence). V dropped 2 bases and J dropped 8; count of bases not matched to a gene: 5. The CDR3 here is CSARPTGGIGELFS. DNA of the CDR3: TGCAGTGCTAGACCGACAGGGGGCATTGGGGAGCTGTTTTCT.

In regard to this clonotype: It may be a read error: a sequence one base away is much more abundant. The V and J genes are TRBV28 and TRBJ2-7, with a weak D call TRBD2 (6 bases). Germline V gene sequence: CDR1 MDHEN, CDR2 SYDVKM. The CDR3 runs 14 residues. For the CDR3, the DNA is TGTGTCAGCAGTTTGCAGCCGCGGGGCTACGAGCAGTACTTC. Translated, it gives CVSSLQPRGYEQYF.

This chain joins TRBV12-3 or TRBV12-4 and TRBJ2-2; 12 positions match TRBD2. This CDR3 is 16 amino acids long. V gave up 5 bases and J gave up 5 bases; unmatched junction bases: 6. CDR3 amino acids: CASSRTSGKQTGELFF. In DNA, the CDR3 is TGTGCCAGCAGTCGGACTAGCGGGAAACAGACCGGGGAGCTGTTTTTT.

Worth noting for this clonotype: Sequence at one end of the junction differs from germline and may be a read error. This chain joins TRBV12-3 or TRBV12-4 and TRBJ2-5, with 8 bases lining up with TRBD1. The CDR3 sequence is 14 residues long. Here the CDR3 reads CPSTLMDREDTQYF. In nucleotides, the CDR3 is TGTCCCAGCACTTTAATGGACAGGGAAGATACCCAGTACTTC.

As to this clonotype: This could be a read error, since a much larger clone is one nucleotide away. The chain links TRBV5-8 to TRBJ2-1, with 7 bases aligning to TRBD2. The ends lost 5 bases at V and 5 bases at J; junction bases unmatched: 10. In germline, CDR1 is SGHTS, CDR2 YDEGEE. The CDR3 totals 15 residues. CDR3 region: CASSLGLEGDNEQFF. The CDR3 bases are TGTGCCAGCAGTCTTGGACTAGAGGGAGACAATGAGCAGTTCTTC. Full variable domain (outside the CDR3, taken from reference TRBV5-8 and TRBJ2-1): EAGVTQSPTHLIKTRGQQATLRCSPISGHTSVYWYQQALGLGLQFLLWYDEGEERNRGNFPPRFSGRQFPNYSSELNVNALELEDSALYLCASSLGLEGDNEQFFGPGTRLTVL.

This chain connects TRBV12-3 or TRBV12-4 to TRBJ2-3; possibly TRBD2 for D (6 bases). Trimming stripped 1 base from V and 5 bases from J, with 19 bases between. The CDR3 loop spans 17 amino acids. CDR3 protein: CASSLGLVVGILDTQYF. CDR3 bases: TGTGCCAGCAGTTTAGGACTAGTAGTGGGAATATTAGATACGCAGTATTTT.

This clonotype was recorded a few times. This clone may be a read error of a much larger clone one base away. V usage is TRBV6-2 or TRBV6-3 and J usage is TRBJ2-7; D not certain. Germline V lookup: CDR1 MNHEY, CDR2 SVGEGT. The CDR3 loop spans 12 amino acids. The germline V and J ends were trimmed by 5 bases and 2 bases, with 7 bases remaining between them. The CDR3 loop is CASSHPAYEQYF. DNA for the CDR3: TGTGCCAGCAGTCATCCAGCCTACGAGCAGTACTTC.